Given below is one T cell receptor beta chain in context. Its antigen target is currently unknown. Per-base qualities were not stored, and no clone one base away is much larger. The immunoSEQ Assay, a bias-controlled multiplex PCR, was used to amplify TCRbeta CDR3 regions from genomic DNA. In the original analysis: The number of nucleated cells in each sample was estimated from the amplification of reference gene primers within the assay. To quantify the absolute abundance of each unique TCRbeta CDR3 rearrangement, sequence reads were collapsed and filtered. For each sample, productive Simpson clonality was calculated as the square root of Simpson's diversity index over productive rearrangements. TCRdb took over this immuneACCESS table, retaining in-frame rearrangements with V and J assigned. Such tables are incomplete; in checked studies, under half of the missing clones stem from an unresolved V gene, and the remainder is unexplained. V and J calls plus clone size are reproduced from that table; the DNA served to infer D and trimming. This sample holds more than 300,000 clones; more than 75% were observed only once. Clones ranked in the top ten supply about 1.7% of the sample.

This entry is derived from a study of blood T cell repertoires in COVID-19 (TCRdb year 2020). For context, the study as a whole: Collaborator samples came from the United States, Italy and Spain and covered acute and convalescent phases of COVID-19. The samples were drawn from two sources: the first 160 participants of the ongoing ImmuneRACE study, and 1,000 to 1,500 subjects contributed by 6 global collaborators. HLA class I and class II types, where available, came from metadata supplied by the sample provider rather than from assay-based typing. The dataset comprised deeply sampled blood TCRbeta repertoires from subjects exposed to, actively infected with, or recovered from COVID-19. The prospective study material was composed of cDNA or gDNA derived from T cells, B-cell-depleted T cells, or PBMCs. Sample metadata almost always included a de-identified subject ID, COVID-19 status, age in years and sex. The repertoires were released in a freely available public database intended as a resource for research on the immune response to SARS-CoV-2.

Collaborating institutions collected whole blood in K2EDTA tubes following their own protocols. For TCRbeta analysis, collaborator samples were shipped as frozen whole blood, as isolated PBMCs, or as DNA extracted from either sample type. Looking up the germline V gene yields CDR1 MDHEN and CDR2 SYDVKM. From the cysteine up to the phenylalanine, the CDR3 has a length of 19 residues. The DNA shown is the 57-base CDR3, in frame from base 1. V lost 5 bases and J lost 4 bases; the stretch between them is 24 bases long. The study at large found these results: Clinical and demographic metadata were provided uncurated, with the amount varying by source and participant.

The chain employs TRBV28 and TRBJ1-6, with the D segment identity uncertain. This TCR derives from a woman between 45 and 65 years old with acute or convalescent COVID-19. Material: peripheral blood. The CDR3 reads as follows: CASSPLGRFAVRYNSPLHF. Read as DNA, the sequence is TGTGCCAGCAGTCCCTTGGGCAGGTTCGCCGTTCGATATAATTCACCCCTCCACTTT.